A selection of T cell receptor beta chains follows, all from one sample in a study of blood T cell repertoires in COVID-19. Sequencing was performed with immunoSEQ multiplex PCR; in TCRdb, only in-frame clones are kept and a portion is missing. The repertoire holds under 200,000 clones, with approximately 81% as singletons. What was sequenced was peripheral blood. The receptor set was obtained from an older woman with COVID-19, enrolled during active disease. Each CDR3 is given with its conserved first and last residue. A D gene is named only where the DNA matches it firmly. Clone size, where shown, is once, few, many, or a class for clones that have expanded.

TRBD1	.	TRBJ2-7	TRBV11-3	TGTGCCAGCAGCTTAGGACAGGGATTATCCTACGAGCAGTACTTC	CASSLGQGLSYEQYF
.	once	TRBJ1-2	TRBV5-1	TGCGCCAGCAGCTTTGGGCGGGACGGCTACACCTTC	CASSFGRDGYTF
.	.	TRBJ1-1	TRBV2	TGTGCCAGCAGTGAAACAGGGTACGAAGCTTTCTTT	CASSETGYEAFF
.	.	TRBJ2-5	TRBV18	TGTGCCAGCTCACCACCGGATGGAGTAGTCCGGGAGACCCAGTACTTC	CASSPPDGVVRETQYF
.	once	TRBJ1-1	TRBV5-1	TGCGCCAGCAGCCAAAAGGGGGAGTCCACTGAAGCTTTCTTT	CASSQKGESTEAFF
.	few	TRBJ1-1	TRBV14	TGTGCCAGCAGCCAAGCGAGGAGGGTTGGCACTGAAGCTTTCTTT	CASSQARRVGTEAFF
TRBD1	.	TRBJ1-4	TRBV6-5	TGTGCCAGCAGTTACTCAAGGGGGCTAGCTAATGAAAAACTGTTTTTT	CASSYSRGLANEKLFF
.	once	TRBJ1-5	TRBV6-6	TGTGCCAGCAGACGTTGGGGGGATAGCAATCAGCCCCAGCATTTT	CASRRWGDSNQPQHF
.	.	TRBJ1-6	TRBV19	TGTGCCAGTAGTATCGGTCAGGGGCGGTATAATTCACCCCTCCACTTT	CASSIGQGRYNSPLHF
.	once	TRBJ1-6	TRBV14	TGTGCCAGCAGCCCCTTCTACAATTCACCCCTCCACTTT	CASSPFYNSPLHF
.	once	TRBJ1-2	TRBV4-2	TGTGCCAGCAGCCAAGATAAAAGCCAGGGCATAGAGTATGGCTACACCTTC	CASSQDKSQGIEYGYTF
.	.	TRBJ1-6	TRBV27	TGTGCCAGCACCAGCTCCTATAATTCACCCCTCCACTTT	CASTSSYNSPLHF
.	.	TRBJ1-1	TRBV18	TGTGCCAGCTCGCCCTACGAGGGAACTGAAGCTTTCTTT	CASSPYEGTEAFF
TRBD1	.	TRBJ1-4	TRBV7-4	TGTGCCAGCAGCAACGAACAGGGGTCTACTAATGAAAAACTGTTTTTT	CASSNEQGSTNEKLFF
TRBD1	few	TRBJ2-4	TRBV18	TGTGCCAGCTCACCAGGGACAGGGTTCAAAAACATTCAGTACTTC	CASSPGTGFKNIQYF
TRBD1	.	TRBJ1-6	TRBV6-5	TGTGCCAGCAGTTACTCCCCCACAGGGGATAATTCACCCCTCCACTTT	CASSYSPTGDNSPLHF
TRBD1	.	TRBJ1-1	TRBV10-3	TGTGCCATCTCTATGGACAGGGGGACTGAAGCTTTCTTT	CAISMDRGTEAFF
.	few	TRBJ2-1	TRBV9	TGTGCCAGCAGCGTACAGGGTGGCCCCTACAATGAGCAGTTCTTC	CASSVQGGPYNEQFF
TRBD1	once	TRBJ1-1	TRBV6-5	TGTGCCAGCGAGGTTACAGGGGGCGTCACTGAAGCTTTCTTT	CASEVTGGVTEAFF
.	.	TRBJ2-1	TRBV7-2	TGTGCCAGCAGCCCTGACCACAGCTACAATGAGCAGTTCTTC	CASSPDHSYNEQFF
TRBD1	.	TRBJ1-1	TRBV5-1	TGCGCCAGCAGCAGAGGACAGGGGAACACTGAAGCTTTCTTT	CASSRGQGNTEAFF
.	once	TRBJ2-7	TRBV10-3	TGTGCCATCGGGGCGGGACCACCGAACTACGAGCAGTACTTC	CAIGAGPPNYEQYF
.	.	TRBJ1-2	TRBV27	TGTGCCAGCAGTTTTAGGGGGAGTGGCTACACCTTC	CASSFRGSGYTF
TRBD1	once	TRBJ2-7	TRBV19	TGTGCCAGTAGTCCCGGACAGGTCTCCTACGAGCAGTACTTC	CASSPGQVSYEQYF
TRBD1	.	TRBJ1-6	TRBV2	TGTGGGACAGGGCCAAATAATTCACCCCTCCACTTT	CGTGPNNSPLHF
.	.	TRBJ1-1	TRBV5-1	TGCGCCAGCAGCTTGCAGGGGCCCACTGAAGCTTTCTTT	CASSLQGPTEAFF
TRBD1	once	TRBJ2-5	TRBV5-5	TGTGCCAGCAGCTATCCGAGGACAGGGGGACTTTTAGAGGAGACCCAGTACTTC	CASSYPRTGGLLEETQYF